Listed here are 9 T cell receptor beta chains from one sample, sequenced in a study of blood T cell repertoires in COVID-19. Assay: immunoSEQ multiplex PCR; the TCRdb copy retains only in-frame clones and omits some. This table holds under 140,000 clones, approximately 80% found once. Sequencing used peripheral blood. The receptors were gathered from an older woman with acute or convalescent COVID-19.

The DNA of the CDR3 is TGTGCCAGCAGCCAAGCGCGGAGGGGGGGGGAGACCCAGTACTTC. It encodes CASSQARRGGETQYF. This chain links TRBV3-1 (or the pseudogene TRBV3-2) with TRBJ2-5; tentatively, D is TRBD2 (7 bases). CDR3 size: 15 residues. Per the germline V gene, CDR1 is LGHDT and CDR2 is YNNKEL (reference sequence). V was trimmed by 1 base and J by 5 bases, leaving 14 bases between them.

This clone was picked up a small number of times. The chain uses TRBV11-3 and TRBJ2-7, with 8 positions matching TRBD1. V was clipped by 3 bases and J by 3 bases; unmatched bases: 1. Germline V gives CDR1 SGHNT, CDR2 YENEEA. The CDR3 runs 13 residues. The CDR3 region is CASSFDRGYEQYF. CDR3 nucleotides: TGTGCCAGCAGCTTCGACAGGGGCTACGAGCAGTACTTC.

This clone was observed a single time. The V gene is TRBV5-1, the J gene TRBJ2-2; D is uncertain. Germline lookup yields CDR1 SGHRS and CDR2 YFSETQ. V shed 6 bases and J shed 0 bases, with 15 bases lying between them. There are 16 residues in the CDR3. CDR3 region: CASTAPDITNTGELFF. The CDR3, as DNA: TGCGCCAGCACCGCCCCTGACATAACGAACACCGGGGAGCTGTTTTTT.

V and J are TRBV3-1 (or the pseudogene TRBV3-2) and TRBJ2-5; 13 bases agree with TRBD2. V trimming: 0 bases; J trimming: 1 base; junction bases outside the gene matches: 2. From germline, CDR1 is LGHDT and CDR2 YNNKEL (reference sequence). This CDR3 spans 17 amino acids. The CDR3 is CASSQETSGGPQETQYF. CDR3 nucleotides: TGTGCCAGCAGCCAAGAGACTAGCGGGGGGCCCCAAGAGACCCAGTACTTC.

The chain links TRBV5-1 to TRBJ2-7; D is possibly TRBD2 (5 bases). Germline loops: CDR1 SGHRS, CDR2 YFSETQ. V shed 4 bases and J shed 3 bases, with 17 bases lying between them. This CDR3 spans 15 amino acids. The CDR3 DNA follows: TGCGCCAGCAGCCCCGACACCGGGGATGACTACGAGCAGTACTTC. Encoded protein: CASSPDTGDDYEQYF.

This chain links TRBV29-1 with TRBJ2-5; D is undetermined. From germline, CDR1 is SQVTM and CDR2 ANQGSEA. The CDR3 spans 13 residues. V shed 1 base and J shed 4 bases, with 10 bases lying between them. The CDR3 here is CSVEGNGGETQYF. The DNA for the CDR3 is TGCAGCGTTGAAGGTAACGGCGGAGAGACCCAGTACTTC.

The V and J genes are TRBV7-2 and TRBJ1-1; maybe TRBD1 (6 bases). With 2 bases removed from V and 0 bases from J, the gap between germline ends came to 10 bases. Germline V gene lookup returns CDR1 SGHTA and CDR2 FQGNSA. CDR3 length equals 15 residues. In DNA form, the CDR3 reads TGTGCCAGCAGCTTAAGCAGGGGCATGAACACTGAAGCTTTCTTT. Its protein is CASSLSRGMNTEAFF.

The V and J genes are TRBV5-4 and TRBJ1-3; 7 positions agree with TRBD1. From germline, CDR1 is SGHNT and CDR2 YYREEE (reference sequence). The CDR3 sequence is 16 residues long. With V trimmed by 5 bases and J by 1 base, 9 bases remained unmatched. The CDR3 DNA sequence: TGTGCCAGCAGTCCCCCACCAGGGGGTTCTGGAAACACCATATATTTT. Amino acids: CASSPPPGGSGNTIYF.

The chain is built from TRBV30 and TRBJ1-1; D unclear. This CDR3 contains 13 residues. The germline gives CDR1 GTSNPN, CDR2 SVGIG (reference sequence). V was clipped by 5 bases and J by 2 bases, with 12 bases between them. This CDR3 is CAWGRETNTEAFF. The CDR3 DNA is TGTGCCTGGGGGCGGGAGACAAACACTGAAGCTTTCTTT.